This TCR beta chain was documented in a study of blood T cell repertoires in COVID-19. The germline CDR1 and CDR2 sequences are SNHLY and FYNNEI. The length of the CDR3 is 14 residues. V was shortened by 5 bases and J by 3 bases, with 11 bases between the two germline ends. Clones were sequenced by immunoSEQ multiplex PCR, and TCRdb holds only the in-frame ones, with some missing. The top ten hold 0.7% to 0.9% of the sample, which has around 270,000 clones, approximately 90% seen once. The J gene is TRBJ1-5, the V gene TRBV2, with unresolved D. This receptor was identified in a man between 25 and 39 years old with acute or convalescent COVID-19. The source material was peripheral blood. The DNA of the CDR3 is TGTGCCAGCAGTCTGGGAGGTAACAATCAGCCCCAGCATTTT. Protein sequence: CASSLGGNNQPQHF.